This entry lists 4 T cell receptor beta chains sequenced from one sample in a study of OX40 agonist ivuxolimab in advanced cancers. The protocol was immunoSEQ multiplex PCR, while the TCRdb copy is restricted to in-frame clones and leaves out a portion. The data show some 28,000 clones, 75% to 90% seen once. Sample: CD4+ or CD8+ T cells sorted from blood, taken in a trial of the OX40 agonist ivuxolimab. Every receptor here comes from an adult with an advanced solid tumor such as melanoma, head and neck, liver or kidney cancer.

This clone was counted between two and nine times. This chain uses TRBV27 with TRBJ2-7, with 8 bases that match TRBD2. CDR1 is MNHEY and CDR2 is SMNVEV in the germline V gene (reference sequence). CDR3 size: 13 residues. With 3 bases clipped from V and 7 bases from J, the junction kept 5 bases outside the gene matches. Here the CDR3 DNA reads TGTGCCAGCAGTTTCGGGGGGGCGGGGGAGCAGTACTTC. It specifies CASSFGGAGEQYF.

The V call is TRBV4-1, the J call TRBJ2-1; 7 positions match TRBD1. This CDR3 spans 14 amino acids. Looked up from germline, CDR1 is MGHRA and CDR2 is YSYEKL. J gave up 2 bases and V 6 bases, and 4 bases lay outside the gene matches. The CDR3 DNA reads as TGCGCCAGCAGTCCCGGGACAGCCTACAATGAGCAGTTCTTC. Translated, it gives CASSPGTAYNEQFF.

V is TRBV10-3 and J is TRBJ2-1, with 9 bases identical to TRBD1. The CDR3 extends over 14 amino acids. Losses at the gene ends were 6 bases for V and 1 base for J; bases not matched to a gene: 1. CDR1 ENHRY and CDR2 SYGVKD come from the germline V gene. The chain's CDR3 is CAIRQGASYNEQFF. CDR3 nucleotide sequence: TGTGCCATCAGACAGGGGGCTTCCTACAATGAGCAGTTCTTC.

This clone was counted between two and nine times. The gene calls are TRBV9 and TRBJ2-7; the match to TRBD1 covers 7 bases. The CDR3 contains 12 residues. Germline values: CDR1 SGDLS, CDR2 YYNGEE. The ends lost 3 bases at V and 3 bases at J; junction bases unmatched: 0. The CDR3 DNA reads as TGTGCCAGCAGCGGGGACAGCTACGAGCAGTACTTC. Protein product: CASSGDSYEQYF.